This T cell receptor (beta chain) was identified during a study of blood T cell repertoires in COVID-19 (TCRdb year 2020). Broadly, across the study: Collaborator samples came from the United States, Italy and Spain and covered acute and convalescent phases of COVID-19. The material from the prospective study consisted of cDNA or gDNA derived from T cells, B-cell-depleted T cells, or PBMCs. Subjects who had been exposed to COVID-19, were actively infected with it, or had recovered from it provided the deeply sampled blood TCRbeta repertoires that made up the dataset. A freely available public database, intended as a resource for researchers studying the immune response to SARS-CoV-2, is where the repertoires were released. Samples were obtained from the ongoing ImmuneRACE study (first 160 participants) and from approximately 1,200 subjects provided by 6 global collaborators. The sample metadata nearly always contained a de-identified subject ID, COVID-19 status, age in years and sex. HLA class I and class II types, where available, came from metadata supplied by the sample provider rather than from assay-based typing. The investigation overall reported the following: How much clinical and demographic metadata was included differed by source and by participant, and the metadata was provided uncurated.

Whole blood was collected in K2EDTA tubes by collaborating institutions according to the institutions' own protocols. For TCRbeta analysis, collaborators shipped samples as frozen whole blood, isolated PBMCs, or DNA extracted from either of those sample types. This clone appeared a few times. Its antigen target is currently unknown. No base-level quality is on record; no much larger clone is a single base apart. TCRbeta CDR3 regions were amplified from genomic DNA by means of the immunoSEQ Assay, a bias-controlled multiplex PCR. Regarding the original processing steps: The number of nucleated cells in each sample was estimated from the amplification of reference gene primers within the assay. Sequence reads were collapsed and filtered to measure the absolute abundance of every unique TCRbeta CDR3 rearrangement. For each sample, productive Simpson clonality was calculated by taking the square root of Simpson's diversity index across productive rearrangements. The source is immuneACCESS, and TCRdb retained only in-frame sequences with V and J called. Part of the clones is not carried over; for the studies checked, unresolved V genes explain less than half of this, and the remainder is unexplained. V and J calls and clone size follow that table, whereas D and trimming were derived from the DNA. The sample table records 250,000 to 300,000 clones; about 80% of these occur just once. Approximately 3.2% of the sample goes to the ten largest clones.

What was sequenced was peripheral blood. This TCR was sampled from a woman over 75 with acute or convalescent COVID-19.

The CDR3 sequence is CASSRTRTTETQYF. The nucleotide sequence is TGCGCCAGCAGCCGTACTAGAACCACAGAGACCCAGTACTTC. The V gene is TRBV4-1 and the J gene is TRBJ2-5, and TRBD2 may be the D gene, going by 5 matching bases. Spanning cysteine to phenylalanine, the CDR3 consists of 14 amino acids. The kept DNA is CDR3 alone, 42 bases in frame from the first base. Trimming at the junction amounts to 4 bases on V and 4 bases on J, and the germline ends lie 13 bases apart. In the germline V gene, CDR1 corresponds to MGHRA and CDR2 to YSYEKL.